The clone carrying this T cell receptor beta chain has ten or more counts. Its matching antigen is unknown. Time point given: newly diagnosed GD, antithyroid drugs for less than 3 months. PBMCs provided the RNA from which the TCR library was made. This sample was taken from a study of regulatory T cells in long-lasting Graves disease. Turning to the study itself: Antithyroid drug exposure in newly diagnosed Graves' patients had lasted under 3 months. Overall study findings and caveats: The study found TRBV28, TRBJ1-2 and TRBJ2-5 favored in persistent disease. Persistent Graves' patients possessed reduced TCR diversity relative to recently diagnosed ones.

Germline trimming cut 5 bases from V and 6 bases from J; bases unmatched to any gene: 4. Germline assignment: CDR1 MNHEY and CDR2 SMNVEV (reference sequence). This CDR3 region has 13 residues. Assembly of TCR beta libraries relied on iRepertoire HTBI primers together with Arm-PCR of CDR3 regions. Each CDR3 protein is one row after TCRdb ran MiXCR on the multiplex PCR reads. Of 360,000 or so distinct CDR3 sequences detected, approximately 12% appear once; the ten largest clones hold approximately 17%. The data were also submitted as part of a second study, on T cells in Graves' hyperthyroidism and ophthalmopathy. That investigation notes: Blood held most thyroid clonotypes expanded above 0.001 frequency.

This clonotype was sampled from a woman in her late teens or twenties with Graves disease. The V and J genes are TRBV27 and TRBJ2-4; 7 bases match TRBD1. This specimen consisted of peripheral blood mononuclear cells (PBMCs), obtained at new diagnosis, from a patient treated with antithyroid drugs. The CDR3 region has the DNA TGTGCCAGCAGTGCAGGGGGTCGAAACATTCAGTACTTC. Amino acids: CASSAGGRNIQYF.